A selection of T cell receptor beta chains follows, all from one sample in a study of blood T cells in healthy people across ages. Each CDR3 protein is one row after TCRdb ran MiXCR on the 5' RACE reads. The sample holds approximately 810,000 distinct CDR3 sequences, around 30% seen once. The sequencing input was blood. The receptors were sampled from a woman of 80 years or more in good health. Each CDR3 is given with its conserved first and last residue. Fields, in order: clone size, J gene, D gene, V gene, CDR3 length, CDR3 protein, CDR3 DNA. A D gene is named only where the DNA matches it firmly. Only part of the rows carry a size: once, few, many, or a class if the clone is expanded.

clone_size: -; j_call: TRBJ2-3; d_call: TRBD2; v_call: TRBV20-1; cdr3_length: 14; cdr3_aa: CSASSAGGTDTQYF; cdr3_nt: TGCAGTGCTAGCTCCGCGGGGGGGACAGATACGCAGTATTTT
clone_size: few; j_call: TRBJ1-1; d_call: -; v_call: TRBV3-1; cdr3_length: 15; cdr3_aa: CASSQGGGRRAEAFF; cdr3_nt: TGTGCCAGCAGCCAAGGAGGGGGGAGGAGGGCTGAAGCTTTCTTT
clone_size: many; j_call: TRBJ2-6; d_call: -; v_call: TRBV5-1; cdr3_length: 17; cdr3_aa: CASSLARTRPGANVLTF; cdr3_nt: TGCGCCAGCAGCTTGGCCCGGACCCGCCCAGGGGCCAACGTCCTGACTTTC
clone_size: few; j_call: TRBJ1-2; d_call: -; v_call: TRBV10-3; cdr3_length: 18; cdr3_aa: CAISEPEASQGDDYGYTF; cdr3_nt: TGTGCCATCAGTGAGCCGGAGGCGTCACAGGGCGACGACTATGGCTACACCTTC
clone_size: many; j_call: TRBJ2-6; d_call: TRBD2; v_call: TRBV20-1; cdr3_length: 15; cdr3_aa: CSAIDRGAGANVLTF; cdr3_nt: TGCAGTGCTATTGACCGGGGGGCTGGGGCCAACGTCCTGACTTTC
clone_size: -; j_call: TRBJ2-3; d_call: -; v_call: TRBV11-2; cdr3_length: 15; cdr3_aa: CASSLAVTHGDTQYF; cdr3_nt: TGTGCCAGCAGCTTAGCTGTAACGCACGGAGATACGCAGTATTTT
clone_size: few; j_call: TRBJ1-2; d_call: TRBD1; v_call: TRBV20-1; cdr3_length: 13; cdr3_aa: CSASLAGGYGYTF; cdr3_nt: TGCAGTGCTAGTCTCGCAGGGGGTTATGGCTACACCTTC
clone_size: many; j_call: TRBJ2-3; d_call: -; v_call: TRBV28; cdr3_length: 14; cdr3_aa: CASSKHFAGDTQYF; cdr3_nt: TGTGCCAGTTCTAAACATTTTGCGGGAGATACGCAGTATTTT
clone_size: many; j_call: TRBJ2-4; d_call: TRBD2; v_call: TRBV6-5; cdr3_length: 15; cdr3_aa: CASSYESGGPSIQYF; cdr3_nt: TGTGCCAGCAGTTACGAGTCGGGGGGGCCGAGCATTCAGTACTTC
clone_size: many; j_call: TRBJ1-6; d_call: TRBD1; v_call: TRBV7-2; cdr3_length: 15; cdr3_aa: CASSLGRQGRRPLHF; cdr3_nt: TGTGCCAGCAGCTTAGGCAGACAGGGCCGAAGACCCCTCCACTTT
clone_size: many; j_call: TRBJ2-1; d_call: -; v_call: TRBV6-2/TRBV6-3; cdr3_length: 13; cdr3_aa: CASRAGNHNEQFF; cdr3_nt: TGTGCCAGCAGGGCGGGGAATCACAATGAGCAGTTCTTC
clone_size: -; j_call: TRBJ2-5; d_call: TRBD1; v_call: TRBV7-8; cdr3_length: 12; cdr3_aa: CASSLTGRTQYF; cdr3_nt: TGTGCCAGCAGCTTGACAGGGAGGACCCAGTACTTC
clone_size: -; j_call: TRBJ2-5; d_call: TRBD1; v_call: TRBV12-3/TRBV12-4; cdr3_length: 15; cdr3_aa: CASTPDRGSQETQYF; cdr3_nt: TGTGCCAGCACCCCCGACAGGGGATCCCAAGAGACCCAGTACTTC
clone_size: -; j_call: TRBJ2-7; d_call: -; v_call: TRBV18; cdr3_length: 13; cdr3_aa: CASSLREESEQYF; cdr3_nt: TGTGCCAGCTCACTCAGGGAGGAGAGCGAGCAGTACTTC
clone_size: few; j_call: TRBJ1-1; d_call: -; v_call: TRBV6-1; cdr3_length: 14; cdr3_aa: CASSGEPLNTEAFF; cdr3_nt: TGTGCCAGCAGTGGGGAGCCTTTGAACACTGAAGCTTTCTTT
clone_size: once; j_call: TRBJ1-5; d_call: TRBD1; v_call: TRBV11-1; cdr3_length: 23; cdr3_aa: CASSPISPGPGTGGYRENQPQHF; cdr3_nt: TGTGCCAGCAGCCCTATATCCCCCGGCCCCGGGACAGGGGGGTACAGAGAGAATCAGCCCCAGCATTTT
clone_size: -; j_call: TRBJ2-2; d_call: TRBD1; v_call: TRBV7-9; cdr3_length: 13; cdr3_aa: CASSQDRVGELFF; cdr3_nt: TGTGCCAGCAGCCAGGACAGGGTCGGGGAGCTGTTTTTT
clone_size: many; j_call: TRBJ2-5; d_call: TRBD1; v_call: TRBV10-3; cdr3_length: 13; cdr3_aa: CAISQGEGETQYF; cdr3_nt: TGTGCCATCTCTCAGGGGGAAGGGGAGACCCAGTACTTC
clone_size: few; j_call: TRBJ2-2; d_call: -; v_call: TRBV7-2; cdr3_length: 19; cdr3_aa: CASSLSPLGGTSNTGELFF; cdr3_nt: TGTGCCAGCAGCTTAAGTCCTCTCGGCGGGACGTCGAACACCGGGGAGCTGTTTTTT
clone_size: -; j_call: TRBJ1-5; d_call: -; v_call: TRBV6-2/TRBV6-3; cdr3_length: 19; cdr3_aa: CASSKPAQGRIMGNQPQHF; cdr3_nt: TGTGCCAGCAGCAAGCCCGCTCAGGGACGTATAATGGGCAATCAGCCCCAGCATTTT
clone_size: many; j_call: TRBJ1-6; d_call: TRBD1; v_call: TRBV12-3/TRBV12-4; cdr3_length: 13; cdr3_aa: CASAGTGNSPLHF; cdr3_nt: TGTGCCAGTGCGGGGACAGGGAATTCACCCCTCCACTTT
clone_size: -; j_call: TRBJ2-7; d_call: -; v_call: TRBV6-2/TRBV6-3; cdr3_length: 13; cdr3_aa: CASGPGVNYEQYF; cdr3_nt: TGTGCCAGTGGGCCGGGGGTCAACTACGAGCAGTACTTC
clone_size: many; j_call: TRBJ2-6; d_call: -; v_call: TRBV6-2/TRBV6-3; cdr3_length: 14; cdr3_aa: CATRGGSGANVLTF; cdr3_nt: TGTGCCACCCGAGGGGGCTCTGGGGCCAACGTCCTGACTTTC
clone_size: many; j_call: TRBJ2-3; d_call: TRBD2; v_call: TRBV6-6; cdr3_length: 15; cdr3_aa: CASSETSGRTDTQYF; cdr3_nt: TGTGCCAGCAGCGAGACTAGCGGGCGCACAGATACGCAGTATTTT
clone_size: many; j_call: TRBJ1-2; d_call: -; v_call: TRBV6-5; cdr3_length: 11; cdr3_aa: CASTKGVGYTF; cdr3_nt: TGTGCCAGCACCAAGGGGGTTGGCTACACCTTC
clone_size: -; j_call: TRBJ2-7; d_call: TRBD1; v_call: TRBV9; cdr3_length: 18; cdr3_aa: CASSVGGQGVTDSYEQYF; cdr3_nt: TGTGCCAGCAGCGTAGGAGGACAGGGGGTGACCGACTCCTACGAGCAGTACTTC
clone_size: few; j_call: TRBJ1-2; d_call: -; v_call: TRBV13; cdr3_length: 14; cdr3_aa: CASSLGRTIYGYTF; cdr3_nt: TGTGCCAGCAGCTTAGGGCGGACCATCTATGGCTACACCTTC
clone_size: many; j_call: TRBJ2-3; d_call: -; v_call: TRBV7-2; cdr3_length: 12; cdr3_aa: CASSLDGGTQYF; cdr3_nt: TGTGCCAGCAGCTTAGACGGGGGCACGCAGTATTTT
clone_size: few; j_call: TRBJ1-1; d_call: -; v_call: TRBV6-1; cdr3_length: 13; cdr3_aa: CASRLVQGNEAFF; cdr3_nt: TGTGCCAGCAGGCTGGTACAGGGAAACGAAGCTTTCTTT
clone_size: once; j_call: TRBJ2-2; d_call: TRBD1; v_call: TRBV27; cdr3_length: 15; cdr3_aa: CAISTGQGAGGELFF; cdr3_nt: TGTGCCATAAGCACCGGACAGGGCGCAGGCGGGGAGCTGTTTTTT
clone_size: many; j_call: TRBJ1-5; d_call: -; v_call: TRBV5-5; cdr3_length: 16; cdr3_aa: CASSGTGTGSNQPQHF; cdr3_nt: TGTGCCAGCAGCGGTACCGGGACGGGAAGCAATCAGCCCCAGCATTTT
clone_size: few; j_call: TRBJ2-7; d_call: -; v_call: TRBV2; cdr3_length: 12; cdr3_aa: CASSARYNEQYF; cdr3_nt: TGTGCCAGCAGTGCCCGATACAATGAGCAGTACTTC
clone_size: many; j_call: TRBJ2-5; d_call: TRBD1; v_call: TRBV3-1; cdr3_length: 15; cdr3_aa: CASSQEGGTGETQYF; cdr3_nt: TGTGCCAGCAGCCAAGAGGGGGGGACAGGGGAGACCCAGTACTTC
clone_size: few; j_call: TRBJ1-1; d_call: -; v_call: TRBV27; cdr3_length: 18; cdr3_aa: CASSLKTGNFLMNTEAFF; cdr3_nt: TGTGCCAGCAGTTTAAAGACAGGCAATTTTCTCATGAACACTGAAGCTTTCTTT
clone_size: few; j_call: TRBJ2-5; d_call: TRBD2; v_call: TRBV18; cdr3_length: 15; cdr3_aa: CASSPSLAGVETQYF; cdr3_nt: TGTGCCAGCTCACCAAGCTTGGCGGGGGTTGAGACCCAGTACTTC
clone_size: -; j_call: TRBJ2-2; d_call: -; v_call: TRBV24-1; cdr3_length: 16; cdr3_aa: CATSDPARGKAGELFF; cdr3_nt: TGTGCCACCAGTGATCCAGCACGGGGAAAAGCCGGGGAGCTGTTTTTT
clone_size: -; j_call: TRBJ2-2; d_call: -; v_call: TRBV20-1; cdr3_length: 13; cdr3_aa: CSGETANTGELFF; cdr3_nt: TGCAGTGGGGAAACGGCGAACACCGGGGAGCTGTTTTTT
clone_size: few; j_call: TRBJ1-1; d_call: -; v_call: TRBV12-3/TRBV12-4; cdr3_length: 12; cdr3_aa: CASSFPPIRAFF; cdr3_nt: TGTGCCAGCAGTTTCCCTCCCATAAGAGCTTTCTTT
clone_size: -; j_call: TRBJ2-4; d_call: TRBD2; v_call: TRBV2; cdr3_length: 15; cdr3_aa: CASSEMGGGKDIQYF; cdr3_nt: TGTGCCAGCAGCGAGATGGGCGGGGGAAAGGACATTCAGTACTTC
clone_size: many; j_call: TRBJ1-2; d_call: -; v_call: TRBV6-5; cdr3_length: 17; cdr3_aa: CASSYGTPVRFNYGYTF; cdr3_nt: TGTGCCAGCAGTTACGGGACACCAGTACGATTTAACTATGGCTACACCTTC
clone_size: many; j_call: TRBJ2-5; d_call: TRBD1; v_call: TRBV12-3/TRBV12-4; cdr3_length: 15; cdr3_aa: CASSQRQGASQTQYF; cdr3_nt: TGTGCCAGCAGTCAAAGACAGGGGGCTAGTCAGACCCAGTACTTC
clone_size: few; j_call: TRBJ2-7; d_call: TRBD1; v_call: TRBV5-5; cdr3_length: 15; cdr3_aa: CASSLEGTGGNEQYF; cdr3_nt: TGTGCCAGCAGCCTGGAGGGGACAGGGGGGAACGAGCAGTACTTC
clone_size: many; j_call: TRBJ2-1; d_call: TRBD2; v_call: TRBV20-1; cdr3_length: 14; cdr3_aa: CSASSGGAFNEQFF; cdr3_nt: TGCAGTGCTTCTAGCGGGGGGGCTTTCAATGAGCAGTTCTTC
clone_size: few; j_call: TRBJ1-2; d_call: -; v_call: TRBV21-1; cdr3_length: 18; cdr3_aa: CASSMNRDQTPINYGYTF; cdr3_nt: TGTGCCAGCAGCATGAACCGGGACCAAACCCCAATAAACTATGGCTACACCTTC
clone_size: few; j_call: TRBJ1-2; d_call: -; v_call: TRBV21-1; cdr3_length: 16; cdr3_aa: CASTERVRQTLYGYTF; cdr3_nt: TGTGCCAGCACCGAGAGGGTTCGACAGACACTATATGGCTACACCTTC
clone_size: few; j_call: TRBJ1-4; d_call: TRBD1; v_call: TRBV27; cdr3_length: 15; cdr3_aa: CASSPGQGERKKLFF; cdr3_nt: TGTGCCAGCAGTCCCGGACAGGGAGAAAGGAAAAAACTGTTTTTT
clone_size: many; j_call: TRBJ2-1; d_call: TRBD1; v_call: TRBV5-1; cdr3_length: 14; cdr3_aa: CASSLLGGHNEQFF; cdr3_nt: TGCGCCAGCAGCTTGTTAGGGGGCCACAATGAGCAGTTCTTC
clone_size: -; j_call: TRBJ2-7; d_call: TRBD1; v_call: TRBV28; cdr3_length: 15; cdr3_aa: CASSTHGQERSEQYF; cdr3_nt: TGTGCCAGCAGTACACACGGACAGGAGCGAAGCGAGCAGTACTTC
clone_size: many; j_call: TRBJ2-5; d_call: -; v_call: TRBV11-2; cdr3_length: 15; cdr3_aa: CASSLGPDRQETQYF; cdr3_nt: TGTGCCAGCAGCTTAGGCCCGGACAGACAAGAGACCCAGTACTTC
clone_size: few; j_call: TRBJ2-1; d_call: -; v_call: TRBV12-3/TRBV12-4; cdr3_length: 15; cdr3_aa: CASSLDQGLYNEQFF; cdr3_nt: TGTGCCAGCAGTTTAGACCAGGGCCTTTACAATGAGCAGTTCTTC
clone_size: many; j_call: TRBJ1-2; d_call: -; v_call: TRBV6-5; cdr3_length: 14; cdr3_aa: CASSHDRLNYGYTF; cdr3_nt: TGTGCCAGCAGCCACGACAGACTTAACTATGGCTACACCTTC